The clone carrying this T cell receptor (beta chain) has ten or more counts. There are 15 residues in the CDR3. Germline V gives CDR1 SGHTA, CDR2 FQGNSA. The V end was cut by 1 base, the J end by 6 bases, with 16 bases between. The data belong to a study of molecular identifiers for immune sequencing clone quantification. TCRdb redid the calling of the PCR reads with MiXCR, one entry per CDR3 protein. The profile shows fewer than 45,000 distinct CDR3 sequences, approximately 25% of them singletons. The source of this sequence is a human donor in good health. Some libraries in this study had Jurkat cell RNA spiked in. V is TRBV7-2 and J is TRBJ2-7, with D perhaps TRBD1 (6 bases). The sequenced sample consisted of naive CD8+ T cells from blood, with Jurkat cell RNA spiked in. Subset indicated: FACS-sorted CD8+CD4-CCR7+CD45RA+ naive T cells. The chain's CDR3 is CASSLEGRGLCEQYF. For the CDR3, the DNA is TGTGCCAGCAGCTTAGAAGGAAGGGGGTTATGCGAGCAGTACTTC. The full variable domain, its missing parts supplied by reference TRBV7-2 and TRBJ2-7, is GAGVSQSPSNKVTEKGKDVELRCDPISGHTALYWYRQSLGQGLEFLIYFQGNSAPDKSGLPSDRFSAERTGGSVSTLTIQRTQQEDSAVYLCASSLEGRGLCEQYFGPGTRLTVT.